This T cell receptor beta chain was captured in a study of identical twins. Study-wide results and caveats: One should note that invariant MAIT and iNKT cells could partly confound zero-insertion analyses. Among monozygotic twins, out-of-frame TCR alpha sharing exceeded what models predicted.

V lost 3 bases to trimming and J lost 2 bases, with 12 bases between them. The CDR3 length is 15 residues. Germline V gene lookup returns CDR1 MNHEY and CDR2 SMNVEV (reference sequence). A universal primer site came from template switching; cDNA carried unique molecular identifiers. One entry per CDR3 protein, called by TCRdb with MiXCR from the 5' RACE reads. This sample has 500,000 to 550,000 distinct CDR3 sequences, with around 22% found just once. This clonotype was seen a few times. The antigen is not known. The sample was also linked to a second study, of yellow fever vaccine responses in identical twins.

Sequenced sample: CD4+ T cells sorted from blood. This receptor was taken from a woman in her late teens or twenties in good health. The rearrangement joins TRBV27 to TRBJ2-3, with D possibly matching TRBD2 (6 bases). The CDR3, as DNA: TGTGCCAGCAGTTTTGTGGGAGGCTTCACAGATACGCAGTATTTT. Protein sequence: CASSFVGGFTDTQYF.